These 3 T cell receptor beta chains originate from one sample sequenced in a study of tumor-infiltrating lymphocytes in primary liver carcinoma. Without any cell sorting, about 19-31 mg of bulk tissue yielded co-extracted RNA and DNA. Starting material of 500 ng total RNA yielded TCR beta cDNA via a constant-region primer. Three nested multiplex PCR rounds of slightly modified ARM-PCR generated TCR beta libraries. Both of the initial two PCR rounds ran for around 9 cycles and employed TRBV1-TRBV30 forward primers alongside a C-beta reverse primer. MiXCR was run by TCRdb on the multiplex PCR reads, yielding one entry per CDR3 protein. The profile shows roughly 80,000 distinct CDR3 sequences, 60% to 75% of them singletons. Sequencing used liver tumor tissue from sampling region 1. Described subset: tumor region T1, superior pole. These receptors were taken from a man aged 40-49 years with primary liver carcinoma and hepatitis B virus infection.

Regarding this clonotype: The germline gene is not matched at one end of the junction; a read error may be the cause. The gene calls are TRBV6-5 and TRBJ2-2; the D is unclear. Germline lookup yields CDR1 MNHEY and CDR2 SVGAGI. This CDR3 region has 14 residues. CDR3 sequence (DNA): TGTGCCAGTAGTTTAACATCGAATACCGGGGAGCTGTTTTTT. It translates to CASSLTSNTGELFF.

The sample holds many counts of this clonotype. The V gene is TRBV6-6, the J gene TRBJ2-1; 9 bases align to TRBD2. Germline CDR1 is MNHNY and CDR2 is SVGAGI (reference sequence). This CDR3 spans 16 amino acids. The junction had 11 bases not matched to a gene; V was cut back by 4 bases and J by 7 bases. CDR3 in DNA: TGTGCCAGCAGTTCCACATATGACCTAGCGGGGAATGAGCAGTTCTTC. Encoded protein: CASSSTYDLAGNEQFF.

As concerns this clonotype: One junction end disagrees with the germline gene, perhaps due to a read error. This chain joins TRBV29-1 and TRBJ2-3; 9 bases agree with TRBD1. CDR1 and CDR2 (germline): SQVTM, ANQGSEA. This CDR3 is 14 amino acids long. DNA for the CDR3: TGCAACGTTATGGCCGGGACAGGGCTAGATACGCAATATTTT. This gives the protein CNVMAGTGLDTQYF.